These T cell receptor beta chains were read from a single sample in a study of blood T cell repertoires in COVID-19. Measured with immunoSEQ multiplex PCR; TCRdb has only the in-frame clones, and not every one. The sample records hundreds of thousands of clones, roughly four fifths being singletons. The source material was peripheral blood. The origin of the receptors is a woman of 80 years or more with acute or convalescent COVID-19. The CDR3 runs from the conserved cysteine through the conserved F or W.

J gene: TRBJ1-6
V gene: TRBV11-3
CDR3 protein: CASSLDRLSTLHF

J gene: TRBJ1-1
V gene: TRBV7-9
CDR3 protein: CASSRTADTEAFF

J gene: TRBJ1-2
V gene: TRBV14
CDR3 protein: CASSQGRGYGYTF

J gene: TRBJ1-2
V gene: TRBV14
CDR3 protein: CASSPPGTGGGYGYTF

J gene: TRBJ2-7
V gene: TRBV27
CDR3 protein: CASSFRALGLAGVHEQYF

J gene: TRBJ1-4
V gene: TRBV5-1
CDR3 protein: CASSFRGSLNEKLFF

J gene: TRBJ1-6
V gene: TRBV6-2/TRBV6-3
CDR3 protein: CASSQIEVGSSYNSPLHF

J gene: TRBJ1-2
V gene: TRBV5-1
CDR3 protein: CASSLNSPGEFRVYGYTF

J gene: TRBJ2-5
V gene: TRBV6-2/TRBV6-3
CDR3 protein: CASSVHSDRGAQYF

J gene: TRBJ2-1
V gene: TRBV5-4
CDR3 protein: CASSLGTGVLTYNEQFF

J gene: TRBJ2-1
V gene: TRBV4-2
CDR3 protein: CASSRTSGREILNEQFF

J gene: TRBJ1-2
V gene: TRBV2
CDR3 protein: CASSADSRYGYTF

J gene: TRBJ2-1
V gene: TRBV28
CDR3 protein: CLSASGSSYNEQFF

J gene: TRBJ2-7
V gene: TRBV18
CDR3 protein: CASSPGQGDEQYF

J gene: TRBJ2-7
V gene: TRBV27
CDR3 protein: CASSLFGTRGSSEQYF

J gene: TRBJ1-1
V gene: TRBV27
CDR3 protein: CASSLNPLGYASTEAFF

J gene: TRBJ2-1
V gene: TRBV5-1
CDR3 protein: CASSGFAGTPEENEQFF

J gene: TRBJ2-1
V gene: TRBV20-1
CDR3 protein: CSASFGNEQFF

J gene: TRBJ2-3
V gene: TRBV7-2
CDR3 protein: CASSLLRGRSTDTQYF

J gene: TRBJ2-7
V gene: TRBV6-2/TRBV6-3
CDR3 protein: CASSYTGFEQYF

J gene: TRBJ2-1
V gene: TRBV18
CDR3 protein: CASSPGLAADEQFF

J gene: TRBJ1-6
V gene: TRBV11-2
CDR3 protein: CASSPDRANSPLHF

J gene: TRBJ2-2
V gene: TRBV9
CDR3 protein: CASSVGLASGELFF

J gene: TRBJ2-3
V gene: TRBV12-3/TRBV12-4
CDR3 protein: CASTTTMGGTQYF

J gene: TRBJ1-1
V gene: TRBV7-2
CDR3 protein: CASSFRQIGVTEAFF

J gene: TRBJ1-5
V gene: TRBV10-2
CDR3 protein: CASSSQGNQPQHF

J gene: TRBJ1-3
V gene: TRBV5-1
CDR3 protein: CASTPGTAGNTIYF

J gene: TRBJ2-5
V gene: TRBV6-5
CDR3 protein: CASSYSRETQYF

J gene: TRBJ2-7
V gene: TRBV5-5
CDR3 protein: CASSFQGAYEQYF

J gene: TRBJ2-1
V gene: TRBV2
CDR3 protein: CAAGTSGNEQFF

J gene: TRBJ2-3
V gene: TRBV24-1
CDR3 protein: CATRETGGATGTDTQYF

J gene: TRBJ2-7
V gene: TRBV11-2
CDR3 protein: CASSYSGGLTYEQYF

J gene: TRBJ1-6
V gene: TRBV5-1
CDR3 protein: CASSPGGLDSPLHF

J gene: TRBJ1-2
V gene: TRBV29-1
CDR3 protein: CSVGEAERHGYTF

J gene: TRBJ2-1
V gene: TRBV4-1
CDR3 protein: CASSQDGAGEQFF

J gene: TRBJ2-1
V gene: TRBV5-4
CDR3 protein: CASSLSGLAPYNEQFF

J gene: TRBJ2-1
V gene: TRBV5-1
CDR3 protein: CASSLSGTGREQFF

J gene: TRBJ1-1
V gene: TRBV12-3/TRBV12-4
CDR3 protein: CASSPGQSEAFF

J gene: TRBJ1-5
V gene: TRBV6-1
CDR3 protein: CASSNGRVSNQPQHF

J gene: TRBJ1-2
V gene: TRBV27
CDR3 protein: CASSGWGVADGYTF

J gene: TRBJ1-1
V gene: TRBV3-1/TRBV3-2
CDR3 protein: CASSLGGNTEAFF

J gene: TRBJ2-7
V gene: TRBV6-2/TRBV6-3
CDR3 protein: CASSLTGALSEQYF

J gene: TRBJ1-3
V gene: TRBV5-1
CDR3 protein: CASSPNYSGNTIYF

J gene: TRBJ2-1
V gene: TRBV7-6
CDR3 protein: CASSAQGTSGGLYYNEQFF

J gene: TRBJ2-1
V gene: TRBV20-1
CDR3 protein: CSAIIEGEQFF

J gene: TRBJ1-2
V gene: TRBV23-1
CDR3 protein: CASSQTSSGYGYTF

J gene: TRBJ2-7
V gene: TRBV7-9
CDR3 protein: CASSPSGPSVDF

J gene: TRBJ1-3
V gene: TRBV7-9
CDR3 protein: CASSFGGSSGNTIYF

J gene: TRBJ1-1
V gene: TRBV28
CDR3 protein: CASTTYVGGNTEAFF

J gene: TRBJ2-2
V gene: TRBV6-6
CDR3 protein: CASSYEGLGTGELFF

J gene: TRBJ2-2
V gene: TRBV4-1
CDR3 protein: CASSQKKSGGPDTGELFF